The text below deals with one T cell receptor (beta chain). The data were taken from a study of PD-L1 blockade in urothelial cancer. Time point indicated: pretreatment peripheral blood. Assay: immunoSEQ multiplex PCR; the TCRdb copy retains only in-frame clones and omits some. The sample has 100,000 to 150,000 clones, approximately 88% seen once; the top ten hold roughly 3.2%. CDR1 and CDR2 (germline): SGHRS, YFSETQ. CDR3 size: 15 residues. J lost 3 bases, V lost 2 bases, and 6 bases had no gene match. The rearrangement links TRBV5-1 to TRBJ2-7; 9 bases line up with TRBD1. This receptor was obtained from a man over 45 with urothelial cancer. The specimen comprised PBMCs, sampled around atezolizumab (anti-PD-L1) treatment. The CDR3 nucleotides read TGCGCCAGCAGCTTCGGGACAGGGACCGGCTACGAGCAGTACTTC. It codes for CASSFGTGTGYEQYF.